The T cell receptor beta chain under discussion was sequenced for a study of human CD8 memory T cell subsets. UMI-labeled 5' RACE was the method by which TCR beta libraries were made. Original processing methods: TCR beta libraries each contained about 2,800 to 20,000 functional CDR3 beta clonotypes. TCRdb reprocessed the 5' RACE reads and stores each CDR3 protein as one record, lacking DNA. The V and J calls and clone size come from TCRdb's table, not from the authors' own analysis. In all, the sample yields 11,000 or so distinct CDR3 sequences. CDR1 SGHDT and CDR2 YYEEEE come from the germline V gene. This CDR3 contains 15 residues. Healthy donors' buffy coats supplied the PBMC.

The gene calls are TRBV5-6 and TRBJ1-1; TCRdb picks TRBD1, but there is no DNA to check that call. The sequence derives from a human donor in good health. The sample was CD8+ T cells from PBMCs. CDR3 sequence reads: CASSLWFGGDTEAFF.